The present entry profiles one T cell receptor (beta chain) with its context. These data come from a study of cytomegalovirus exposure and HLA in healthy donors. PCR amplification relied on 60 Vbeta primers (plus 13 Jbeta primers). TCRdb's copy holds only in-frame clones and misses some; the assay was immunoSEQ multiplex PCR. The table lists around 110,000 clones, 82% of them singletons. V was trimmed by 0 bases and J by 1 base, leaving 8 bases between them. The CDR3 spans 15 residues. The germline V gene has CDR1 SGHRS and CDR2 YFSETQ. The chain links TRBV5-1 to TRBJ2-1; no reliable D call. This clonotype originated in a man aged 45 to 65 in good health and CMV-seronegative. The sequencing input was PBMCs. The CDR3 DNA is TGCGCCAGCAGCTTGGACTTGCCTTCCTACAATGAGCAGTTCTTC. It specifies CASSLDLPSYNEQFF.